Below, 2 T cell receptor beta chains from the same sample are listed, as sequenced in a study of technical replicates of blood from several donors. Produced via immunoSEQ multiplex PCR; TCRdb's table is partial and in-frame only. The sample has tens of thousands of clones, 80% to 95% seen once; the top ten hold 0.41%. The sequenced sample was T cells isolated from PBMCs. Receptors originate from a human donor in good health.

This sequence joins TRBV9 and TRBJ1-2; TRBD1 is a possible D gene (6 bases). Trimming cost V 6 bases and J 2 bases, with 11 bases left between them. The CDR3 totals 13 residues. Germline lookup yields CDR1 SGDLS and CDR2 YYNGEE. For the CDR3, the DNA is TGTGCCAGCACTCCGGGACAAAACTATGGCTACACCTTC. Translation gives CASTPGQNYGYTF.

The chain links TRBV6-6 to TRBJ1-1; D gene ambiguous. The germline V and J ends were trimmed by 8 bases and 0 bases, with 7 bases remaining between them. The CDR3 spans 12 residues. CDR1 and CDR2 (germline): MNHNY, SVGAGI (reference sequence). The CDR3: CASSLMNTEAFF. CDR3 in DNA: TGTGCCAGCTCTCTAATGAACACTGAAGCTTTCTTT.